The 5 T cell receptor beta chains below were found in one sample sequenced in a study of blood T cell repertoires in COVID-19. Produced via immunoSEQ multiplex PCR; TCRdb's table is partial and in-frame only. The sample includes about 210,000 clones, around 89% of them seen just once. Sequenced: peripheral blood. These receptor sequences come from a woman between 35 and 50 years old with acute or convalescent COVID-19.

The chain has TRBV11-3 and TRBJ1-1, with D maybe TRBD1 (5 bases). Germline V lookup: CDR1 SGHNT, CDR2 YENEEA. CDR3 length: 12 amino acids. Trimming shortened V by 4 bases and J by 8 bases, and 11 bases separated the two germline ends. The DNA of the CDR3 is TGTGCCAGCAGCTCGGCGGGGGGGGAAGCTTTCTTT. Translating gives CASSSAGGEAFF.

J is TRBJ1-1 and V is TRBV4-1; the D gene is possibly TRBD1 (6 bases). The germline gives CDR1 MGHRA, CDR2 YSYEKL. The CDR3 spans 14 residues. Trimming took 5 bases from V and 5 from J, leaving 15 bases between them. This CDR3 reads CASSYGRGGTEAFF. CDR3 sequence (DNA): TGCGCCAGCAGCTACGGTAGGGGGGGAACTGAAGCTTTCTTT.

The chain employs TRBV27 and TRBJ1-1; D is uncertain. Per germline, CDR1 MNHEY and CDR2 SMNVEV (reference sequence). This CDR3 is 16 amino acids long. V gave up 3 bases and J gave up 1 base, with 15 bases separating them. The CDR3: CASSLGRQARNTEAFF. In DNA, the CDR3 is TGTGCCAGCAGTTTGGGGAGGCAGGCGAGGAACACTGAAGCTTTCTTT.

The sample holds one count of this clone. This chain links TRBV5-6 with TRBJ1-2, with a weak D call TRBD1 (6 bases). Trimming removed 4 bases from V and 4 bases from J, with 11 bases in between. CDR1 and CDR2 (germline): SGHDT, YYEEEE. This CDR3 spans 13 amino acids. The CDR3 DNA is TGTGCCAGCAGCCCAGACAGGCGCTATGGCTACACCTTC. It translates to CASSPDRRYGYTF.

The chain couples TRBV4-1 to TRBJ1-6, with 7 positions matching TRBD1. The junction had 2 bases not matched to a gene; V was cut back by 5 bases and J by 4 bases. There are 14 residues in the CDR3. Germline V lookup: CDR1 MGHRA, CDR2 YSYEKL. The DNA for the CDR3 is TGCGCCAGCAGCGTGGGACAGTATAATTCACCCCTCCACTTT. Its protein product is CASSVGQYNSPLHF.